The present entry profiles one TCR beta chain with its context. The clone's antigen remains unknown. No much larger clone exists at a distance of one base, and base qualities are not known. This sample is drawn from a study of cytomegalovirus exposure and HLA in healthy donors (dated by TCRdb to 2017 to 2019). About the investigation overall: According to a later analysis, the approximately 120 validation repertoires were produced on the same platform as the 666 repertoires of the first cohort. To predict cytomegalovirus infection status, the study combined high-throughput TCR immunosequencing, statistical association of individual TCRs with disease status, and machine learning. Along with the 666-subject first cohort, a separate validation cohort of over a hundred different subjects was used. The study aimed to test whether cataloging public T cell receptors could reveal signatures of past pathogen exposure.

Points the paper makes about the study in general: Subsequent analysis determined that TCRs grouped into clusters in the first cohort also showed a tendency toward co-occurrence across the roughly 110 validation repertoires, and 85% to 95% of cluster scores exceeded 0. A few of the identified cytomegalovirus-associated TCR beta chains were confirmed in vitro to be specific for cytomegalovirus antigens. In both the original and validation cohorts, the classifier was reported to diagnose cytomegalovirus status with high specificity and sensitivity. Across donors, most TCR sequences were observed very rarely, whereas some public TCRs were present in many individuals. It was suggested by the authors that the approach could potentially be generalized to other disease states and immunological phenotypes. A total of 150 to 200 TCR beta chains were listed by the study as associated with cytomegalovirus. A later analysis lacked HLA typing for the validation cohort, so it scored co-occurrence in that cohort across all 110 or so repertoires.

Separate from the roughly 700-subject first cohort, the validation cohort of 120 subjects was the group to which the donors belonged. Receptors were amplified or captured by the immunoSEQ multiplex PCR assay. In the authors' own workflow: A statistical classification framework was developed to diagnose cytomegalovirus status using the catalog of TCR beta chain sequences. The clones in this table, taken by TCRdb from immuneACCESS, are in-frame only. Not every clone is retained; where verified, under half of the shortfall comes from an unresolved V gene, and the cause of the rest is unknown. That table is the source of V, J and clone size, and D and trimming were worked out from the DNA. Present in this sample are tens of thousands of clones, approximately 95% of which were seen just once. The top ten hold 4.5% to 6% of the sample. V gives up 2 bases and J gives up 2 bases, and the segment between their germline ends measures 10 bases. CDR1 and CDR2 were assigned from the germline V gene (reference sequence) as MNHEY and SMNVEV. The CDR3 starts with the cysteine, ends with the phenylalanine, and has 15 residues. The read is trimmed to its CDR3 DNA, 45 bases read in frame from base 1.

The material sequenced was PBMCs. The V gene is TRBV27 and the J gene is TRBJ2-1; the best D guess is TRBD2, with 6 bases matching. The clonotype originates from a woman between 18 and 30 years old in good health and CMV-seronegative. The sequenced DNA is TGTGCCAGCAGTTTAATTGCGGGAACCTACAATGAGCAGTTCTTC. It is translated as CASSLIAGTYNEQFF.